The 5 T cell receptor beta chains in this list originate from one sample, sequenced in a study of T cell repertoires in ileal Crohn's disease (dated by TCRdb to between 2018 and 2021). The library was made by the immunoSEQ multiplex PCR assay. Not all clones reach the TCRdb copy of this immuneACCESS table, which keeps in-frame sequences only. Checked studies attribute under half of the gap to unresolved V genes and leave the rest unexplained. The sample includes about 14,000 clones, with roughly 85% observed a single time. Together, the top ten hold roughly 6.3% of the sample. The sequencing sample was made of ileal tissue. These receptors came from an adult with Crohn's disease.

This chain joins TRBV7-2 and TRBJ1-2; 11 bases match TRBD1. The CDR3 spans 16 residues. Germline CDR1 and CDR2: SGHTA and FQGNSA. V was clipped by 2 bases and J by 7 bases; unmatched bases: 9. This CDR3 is CASSLSGQGVTFGYTF. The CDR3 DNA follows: TGTGCCAGCAGCTTATCGGGACAGGGGGTAACATTTGGCTACACCTTC.

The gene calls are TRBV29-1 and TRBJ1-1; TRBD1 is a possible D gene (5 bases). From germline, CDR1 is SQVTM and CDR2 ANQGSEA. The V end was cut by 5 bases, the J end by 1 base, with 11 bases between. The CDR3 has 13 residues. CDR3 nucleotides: TGCAGCGTTTTCGGGGGGGGGAACACTGAAGCTTTCTTT. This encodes CSVFGGGNTEAFF.

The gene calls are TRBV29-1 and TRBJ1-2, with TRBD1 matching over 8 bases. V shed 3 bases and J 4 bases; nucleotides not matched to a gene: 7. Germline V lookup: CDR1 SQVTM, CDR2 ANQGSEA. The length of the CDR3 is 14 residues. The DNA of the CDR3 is TGCAGCGTTGACGGACAGGGAGGGGGCTATGGCTACACCTTC. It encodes CSVDGQGGGYGYTF.

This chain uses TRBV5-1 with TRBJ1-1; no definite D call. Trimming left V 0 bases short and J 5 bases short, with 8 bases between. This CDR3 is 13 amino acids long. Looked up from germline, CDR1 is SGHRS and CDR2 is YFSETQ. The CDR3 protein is CASSLEAATEAFF. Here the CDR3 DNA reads TGCGCCAGCAGCTTGGAGGCGGCTACTGAAGCTTTCTTT.

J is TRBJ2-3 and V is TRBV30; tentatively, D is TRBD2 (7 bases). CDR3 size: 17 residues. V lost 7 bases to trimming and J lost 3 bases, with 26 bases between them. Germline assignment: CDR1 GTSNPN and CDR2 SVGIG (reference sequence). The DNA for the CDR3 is TGTGCCTCCTCTGAGGGGGGAGGGCCGGGATTGACAGATACGCAGTATTTT. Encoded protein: CASSEGGGPGLTDTQYF.